This T cell receptor (beta chain) was observed in a study of blood T cells in healthy people across ages. The overall study: Template switching picked up about one barcoded beta molecule for each two T cells.

Using a J-beta primer mix together with a sample-barcoded 5' primer, a second PCR was run for roughly 6 to 11 cycles. Each cDNA molecule received a tag from a template-switch adaptor that had 12 random nucleotides. TCRdb itself ran the 5' RACE reads through MiXCR, one entry per CDR3 protein. The table lists roughly 2 million distinct CDR3 sequences, about 50% of them singletons. This clonotype came up a few times. Its antigen remains unknown. Study results and caveats: Whereas aged donors had fewer naive CD4+ cells, long-lived donors had more of them and higher diversity. Observed TCR beta diversity showed a strong correlation with the percentage of naive T cells as measured by flow cytometry.

The ends lost 2 bases at V and 11 bases at J; junction bases unmatched: 7. The CDR3 is made up of 13 amino acids. CDR1 and CDR2 from the germline V gene are MNHEY and SVGEGT. This TCR was recovered from a woman in her 40s in good health. The V gene is TRBV6-2 or TRBV6-3, the J gene TRBJ2-7; 9 bases line up with TRBD1. Sequenced: blood. The CDR3 loop is CASSYLRQGVEYF. The CDR3 DNA reads TGTGCCAGCAGTTACCTTAGACAGGGGGTGGAGTACTTC.